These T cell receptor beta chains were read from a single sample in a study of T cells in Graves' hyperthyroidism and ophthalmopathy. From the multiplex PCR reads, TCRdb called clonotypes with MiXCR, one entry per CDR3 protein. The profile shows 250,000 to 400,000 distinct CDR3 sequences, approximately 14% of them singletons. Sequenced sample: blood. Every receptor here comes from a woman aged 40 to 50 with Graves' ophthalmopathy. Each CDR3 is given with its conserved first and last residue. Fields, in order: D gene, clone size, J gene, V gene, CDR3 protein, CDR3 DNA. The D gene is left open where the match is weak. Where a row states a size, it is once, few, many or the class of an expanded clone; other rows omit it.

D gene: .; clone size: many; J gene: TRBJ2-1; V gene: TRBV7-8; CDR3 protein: CASSWATSNEQFF; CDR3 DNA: TGTGCCAGCAGCTGGGCCACTAGTAACGAGCAGTTCTTC
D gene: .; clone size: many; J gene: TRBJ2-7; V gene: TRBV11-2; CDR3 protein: CASSLDRGFGQEQYF; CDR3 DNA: TGTGCCAGCAGCTTAGATCGGGGTTTCGGGCAAGAGCAGTACTTC
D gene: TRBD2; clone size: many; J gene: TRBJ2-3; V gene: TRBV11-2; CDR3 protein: CASSPSGGEDTQYF; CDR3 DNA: TGTGCCAGCAGCCCCTCGGGGGGGGAAGATACGCAGTATTTT
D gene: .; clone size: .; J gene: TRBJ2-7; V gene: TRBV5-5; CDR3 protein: CASSWTWRQASYEQYF; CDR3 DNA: TGTGCCAGCAGCTGGACGTGGAGACAAGCCTCCTACGAGCAGTACTTC
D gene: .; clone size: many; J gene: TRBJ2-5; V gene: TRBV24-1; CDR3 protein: CATSDWGTSEGASEETQYF; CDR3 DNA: TGTGCCACCAGTGATTGGGGGACGAGCGAGGGTGCCTCGGAGGAGACCCAGTACTTC
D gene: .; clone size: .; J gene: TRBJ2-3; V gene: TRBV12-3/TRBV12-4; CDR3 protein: CASSHRTDRGTSTDTQYF; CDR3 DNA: TGTGCCAGCAGTCACAGGACGGACCGGGGAACTAGCACAGATACGCAGTATTTT
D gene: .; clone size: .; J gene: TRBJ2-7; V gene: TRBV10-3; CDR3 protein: CAISERSYEQYF; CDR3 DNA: TGTGCCATCAGTGAGCGCAGCTACGAGCAGTACTTC
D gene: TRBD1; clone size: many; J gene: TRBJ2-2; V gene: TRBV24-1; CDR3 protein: CATSDPDRARELFF; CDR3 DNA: TGTGCCACCAGTGACCCCGACAGGGCTCGGGAGCTGTTTTTT
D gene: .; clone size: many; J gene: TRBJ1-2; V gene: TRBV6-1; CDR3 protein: CASAYGYTF; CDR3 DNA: TGTGCCAGTGCCTATGGCTACACCTTC
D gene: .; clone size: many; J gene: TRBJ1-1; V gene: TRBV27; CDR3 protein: CASSLSARGPLNTEAFF; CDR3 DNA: TGTGCCAGCAGTTTATCCGCCCGGGGTCCACTGAACACTGAAGCTTTCTTT
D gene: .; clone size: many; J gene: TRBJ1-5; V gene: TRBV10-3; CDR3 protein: CAISDRGQAAQHF; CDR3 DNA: TGTGCCATCAGTGATAGGGGTCAGGCGGCCCAGCATTTT
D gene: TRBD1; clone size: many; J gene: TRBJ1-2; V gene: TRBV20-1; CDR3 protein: CSASRGQGYGYTF; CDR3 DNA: TGCAGTGCGTCCAGGGGACAGGGGTATGGCTACACCTTC
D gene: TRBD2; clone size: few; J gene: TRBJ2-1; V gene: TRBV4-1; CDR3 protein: CASSEETSARGGEQFF; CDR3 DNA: TGCGCCAGCAGCGAAGAGACCAGTGCGCGGGGGGGTGAGCAGTTCTTC